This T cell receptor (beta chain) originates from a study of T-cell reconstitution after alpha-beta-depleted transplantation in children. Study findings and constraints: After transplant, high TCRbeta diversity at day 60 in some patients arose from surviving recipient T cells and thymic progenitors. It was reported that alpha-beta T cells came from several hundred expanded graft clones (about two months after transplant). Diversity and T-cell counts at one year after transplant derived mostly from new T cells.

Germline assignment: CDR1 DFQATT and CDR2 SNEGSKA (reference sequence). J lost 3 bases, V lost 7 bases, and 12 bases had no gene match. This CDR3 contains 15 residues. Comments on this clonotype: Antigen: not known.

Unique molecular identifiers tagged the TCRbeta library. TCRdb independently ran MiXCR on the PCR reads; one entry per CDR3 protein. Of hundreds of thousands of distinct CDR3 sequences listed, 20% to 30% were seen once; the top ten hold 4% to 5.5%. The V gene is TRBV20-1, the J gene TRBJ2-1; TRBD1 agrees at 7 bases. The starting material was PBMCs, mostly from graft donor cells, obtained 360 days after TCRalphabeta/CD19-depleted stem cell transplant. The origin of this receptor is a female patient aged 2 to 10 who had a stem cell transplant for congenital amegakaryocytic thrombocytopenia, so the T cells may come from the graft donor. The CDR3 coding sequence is TGCAGTGTAAATCTCGGGACAGAGCTCTACAATGAGCAGTTCTTC. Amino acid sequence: CSVNLGTELYNEQFF.